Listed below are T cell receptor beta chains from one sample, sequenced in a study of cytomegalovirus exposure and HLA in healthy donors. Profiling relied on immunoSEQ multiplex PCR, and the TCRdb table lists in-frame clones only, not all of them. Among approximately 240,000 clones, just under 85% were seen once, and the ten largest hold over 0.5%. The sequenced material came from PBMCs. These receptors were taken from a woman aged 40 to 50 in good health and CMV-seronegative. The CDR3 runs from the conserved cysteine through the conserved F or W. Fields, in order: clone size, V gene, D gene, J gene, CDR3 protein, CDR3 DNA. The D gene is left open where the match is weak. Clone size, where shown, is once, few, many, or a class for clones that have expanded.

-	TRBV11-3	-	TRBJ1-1	CASSLGGQTNTEAFF	TGTGCCAGCAGCTTAGGGGGGCAGACGAACACTGAAGCTTTCTTT
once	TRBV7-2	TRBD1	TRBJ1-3	CASSAWGQLTGNTIYF	TGTGCCAGCAGCGCGTGGGGACAGCTGACTGGAAACACCATATATTTT
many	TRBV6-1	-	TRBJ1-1	CASSVREAGEAFF	TGTGCCAGCAGTGTGAGGGAGGCTGGTGAAGCTTTCTTT
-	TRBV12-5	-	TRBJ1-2	CASALGGAVNGYTF	TGTGCTAGTGCACTCGGGGGGGCGGTTAATGGCTACACCTTC
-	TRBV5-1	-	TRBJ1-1	CASSLDSANTEAFF	TGCGCCAGCAGCTTGGACAGTGCGAACACTGAAGCTTTCTTT
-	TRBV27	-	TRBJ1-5	CASSLMGGNQPQHF	TGTGCCAGCAGTTTAATGGGCGGCAATCAGCCCCAGCATTTT
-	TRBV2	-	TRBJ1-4	CASSGDTQGILFF	TGTGCCAGCAGTGGGGATACCCAGGGGATACTGTTTTTT
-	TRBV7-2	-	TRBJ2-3	CASSPSGAADTQYF	TGTGCCAGCAGCCCCAGCGGAGCCGCCGATACGCAGTATTTT
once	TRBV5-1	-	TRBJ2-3	CASSLEHPSTDTQYF	TGCGCCAGCAGCTTGGAACACCCTAGCACAGATACGCAGTATTTT
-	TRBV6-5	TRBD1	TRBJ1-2	CASRTTGTAYGYTF	TGTGCCAGCAGGACTACCGGGACAGCCTATGGCTACACCTTC
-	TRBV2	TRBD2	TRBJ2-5	CASSGRGGTQYF	TGTGCCAGCTCGGGCCGGGGGGGGACCCAGTACTTC
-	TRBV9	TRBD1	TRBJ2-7	CASSVGGQGVDEQYF	TGTGCCAGCAGCGTAGGTGGGCAGGGGGTTGATGAGCAGTACTTC
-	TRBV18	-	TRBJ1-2	CASSPLPRQTPKTKYGYTF	TGTGCCAGCTCACCACTGCCTCGACAGACCCCCAAGACCAAATATGGCTACACCTTC
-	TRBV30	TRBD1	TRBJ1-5	CAWSSGTVPQQPQHF	TGTGCCTGGAGTAGTGGGACAGTACCTCAACAGCCCCAGCATTTT
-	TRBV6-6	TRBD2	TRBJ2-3	CASSSPERGGYTQYF	TGTGCCAGCAGTTCCCCTGAGCGGGGGGGATATACGCAGTATTTT
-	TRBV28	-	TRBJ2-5	CASSSHETQYF	TGTGCCAGCAGCTCACACGAGACCCAGTACTTC
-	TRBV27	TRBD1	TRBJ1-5	CASSLSGGQGAVQPQHF	TGTGCCAGCAGTTTATCTGGGGGACAGGGAGCTGTTCAGCCCCAGCATTTT
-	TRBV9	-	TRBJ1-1	CASSVGQVGMNTEAFF	TGTGCCAGCAGCGTAGGACAGGTGGGGATGAACACTGAAGCTTTCTTT
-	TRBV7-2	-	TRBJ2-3	CASSPSLLTDTQYF	TGTGCCAGCAGCCCCTCTCTCCTCACAGATACGCAGTATTTT
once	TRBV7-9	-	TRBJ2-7	CASSLGAPRTGYYEQYF	TGTGCCAGCAGCTTAGGGGCCCCGCGGACTGGATACTACGAGCAGTACTTC
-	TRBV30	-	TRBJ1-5	CAWRIGGGGNQPQHF	TGTGCCTGGAGAATTGGCGGGGGAGGCAATCAGCCCCAGCATTTT
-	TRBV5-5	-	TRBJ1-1	CASSLGQANTEAFF	TGTGCCAGCAGCTTGGGTCAGGCTAACACTGAAGCTTTCTTT
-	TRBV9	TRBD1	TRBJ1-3	CASSVGAGGLLSGNTIYF	TGTGCCAGCAGCGTAGGGGCAGGGGGACTCCTCTCTGGAAACACCATATATTTT
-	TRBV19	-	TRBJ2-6	CASSLGGSGANVLTF	TGTGCCAGTAGTCTGGGGGGCTCTGGGGCCAACGTCCTGACTTTC
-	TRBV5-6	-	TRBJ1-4	CASSQGGWNEKLFF	TGTGCCAGCAGCCAGGGAGGTTGGAATGAAAAACTGTTTTTT
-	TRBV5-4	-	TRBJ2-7	CASSLDGGQRAYEQYF	TGTGCCAGCAGCTTGGACGGGGGGCAGAGGGCCTACGAGCAGTACTTC
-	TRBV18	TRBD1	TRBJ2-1	CASSPPGQGANEQFF	TGTGCCAGCTCACCACCGGGACAGGGGGCCAATGAGCAGTTCTTC
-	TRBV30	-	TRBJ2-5	CAWSGGHPRQETQYF	TGTGCCTGGAGTGGGGGGCACCCCCGCCAAGAGACCCAGTACTTC
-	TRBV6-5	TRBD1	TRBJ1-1	CASSRSTGGTEAFF	TGTGCCAGCAGTCGATCGACAGGGGGCACTGAAGCTTTCTTT
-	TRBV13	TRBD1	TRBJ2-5	CASSLRTGAETQYF	TGTGCCAGCAGCTTAAGGACAGGGGCCGAGACCCAGTACTTC
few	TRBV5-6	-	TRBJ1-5	CASSLDRSDQPQHF	TGTGCCAGCAGCTTGGACAGGAGCGATCAGCCCCAGCATTTT
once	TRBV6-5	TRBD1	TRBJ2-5	CASSSQGLQETQYF	TGTGCCAGCAGCTCACAGGGGCTACAAGAGACCCAGTACTTC
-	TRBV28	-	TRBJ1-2	CASSLGGHYGYTF	TGTGCCAGCAGTTTAGGGGGCCACTATGGCTACACCTTC
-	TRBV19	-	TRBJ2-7	CASSMTEGRYEQYF	TGTGCCAGTAGTATGACGGAGGGCAGGTACGAGCAGTACTTC
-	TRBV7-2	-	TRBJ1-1	CASSLGGTLKAFF	TGTGCCAGCAGCTTGGGTGGGACTCTCAAGGCTTTCTTT
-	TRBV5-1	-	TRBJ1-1	CASSFEGVNTEAFF	TGCGCCAGCAGCTTTGAGGGAGTGAACACTGAAGCTTTCTTT
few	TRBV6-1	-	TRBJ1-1	CATQERTVLFKAFF	TGTGCCACTCAAGAGAGGACAGTACTTTTTAAAGCTTTCTTT
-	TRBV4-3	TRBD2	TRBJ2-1	CASSQEFIVAGGRDEQFF	TGCGCCAGCAGCCAAGAATTCATAGTGGCGGGGGGGCGGGATGAGCAGTTCTTC
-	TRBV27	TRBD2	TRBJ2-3	CASSLRLAGGRNTQYF	TGTGCCAGCAGTTTACGTCTAGCGGGGGGGCGAAATACGCAGTATTTT
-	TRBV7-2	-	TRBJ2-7	CASSLSRQVVYEQYF	TGTGCCAGCAGCTTATCCCGGCAGGTGGTCTACGAGCAGTACTTC
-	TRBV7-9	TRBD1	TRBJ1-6	CASSLTGDSPLHF	TGTGCCAGCAGCTTAACAGGGGACTCACCCCTCCACTTT
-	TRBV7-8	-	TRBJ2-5	CASSLFGTLIQETQYF	TGTGCCAGCAGCTTATTCGGGACACTAATACAAGAGACCCAGTACTTC
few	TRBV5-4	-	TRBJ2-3	CASSPNTDTQYF	TGTGCCAGCAGCCCTAACACAGATACGCAGTATTTT
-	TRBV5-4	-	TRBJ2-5	CASSLRRLQETQYF	TGTGCCAGCAGCCTAAGGCGGCTACAAGAGACCCAGTACTTC
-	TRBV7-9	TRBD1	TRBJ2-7	CASSLVGQGAREQYF	TGTGCCAGCAGCTTAGTAGGGCAGGGGGCCAGGGAGCAGTACTTC
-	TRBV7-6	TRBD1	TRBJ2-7	CASSLVGQGAGEQYF	TGTGCCAGCAGCTTAGTGGGACAGGGGGCTGGCGAGCAGTACTTC
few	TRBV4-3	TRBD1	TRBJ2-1	CASSQRTGLDEQFF	TGCGCCAGCAGCCAGAGGACAGGTCTAGATGAGCAGTTCTTC
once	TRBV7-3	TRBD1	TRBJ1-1	CASSPGTGGTEAFF	TGTGCCAGCAGCCCGGGGACAGGGGGCACTGAAGCTTTCTTT
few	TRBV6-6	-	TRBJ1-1	CASRQDPTEAFF	TGTGCCAGCAGACAGGACCCCACTGAAGCTTTCTTT